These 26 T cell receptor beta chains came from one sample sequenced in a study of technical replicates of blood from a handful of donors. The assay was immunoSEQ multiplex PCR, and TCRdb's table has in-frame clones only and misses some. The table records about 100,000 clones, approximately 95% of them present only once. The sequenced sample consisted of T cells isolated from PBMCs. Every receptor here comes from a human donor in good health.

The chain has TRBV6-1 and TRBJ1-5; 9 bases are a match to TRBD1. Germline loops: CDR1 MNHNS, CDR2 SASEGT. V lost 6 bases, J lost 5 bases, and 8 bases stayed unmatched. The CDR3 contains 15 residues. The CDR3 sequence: CASSSRTGEYQPQHF. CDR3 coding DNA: TGTGCCAGCAGCTCCAGGACAGGGGAATATCAGCCCCAGCATTTT.

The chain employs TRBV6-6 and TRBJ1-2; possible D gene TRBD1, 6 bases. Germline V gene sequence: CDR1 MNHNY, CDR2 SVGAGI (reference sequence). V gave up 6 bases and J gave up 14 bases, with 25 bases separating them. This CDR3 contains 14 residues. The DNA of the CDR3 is TGTGCCAGCAGAATTCCACAGGGCCCACCCAAATATACCTTC. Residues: CASRIPQGPPKYTF.

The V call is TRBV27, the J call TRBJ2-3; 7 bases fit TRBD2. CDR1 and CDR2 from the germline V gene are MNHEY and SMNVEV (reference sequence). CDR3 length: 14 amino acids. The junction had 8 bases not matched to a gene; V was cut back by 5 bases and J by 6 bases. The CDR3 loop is CASSPGTTTDTQYF. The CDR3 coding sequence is TGTGCCAGCAGTCCCGGGACTACTACCGATACGCAGTATTTT.

CDR3 in DNA: TGCGCCAGCAGCACAGGTTTCTCCTACGAGCAGTACTTC. Translated, it gives CASSTGFSYEQYF. The J gene is TRBJ2-7, the V gene TRBV4-3; D possibly corresponds to TRBD1 (5 bases). CDR3 length: 13 amino acids. Trimming removed 5 bases at V and 0 bases at J, with 8 bases between. The germline gives CDR1 LGHNA, CDR2 YSLEER.

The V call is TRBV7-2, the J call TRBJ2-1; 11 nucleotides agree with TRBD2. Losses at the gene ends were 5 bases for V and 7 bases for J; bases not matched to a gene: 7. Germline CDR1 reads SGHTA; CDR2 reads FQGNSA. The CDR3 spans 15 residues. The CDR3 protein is CASSRGLAEGNEQFF. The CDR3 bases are TGTGCCAGCAGCCGGGGACTAGCGGAGGGGAATGAGCAGTTCTTC.

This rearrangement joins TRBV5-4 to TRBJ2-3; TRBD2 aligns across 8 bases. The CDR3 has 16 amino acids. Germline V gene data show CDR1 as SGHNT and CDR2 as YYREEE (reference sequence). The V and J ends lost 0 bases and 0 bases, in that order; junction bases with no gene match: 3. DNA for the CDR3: TGTGCCAGCAGCTTGGGGGCTAGCGGGAGCACAGATACGCAGTATTTT. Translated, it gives CASSLGASGSTDTQYF.

In DNA, the CDR3 is TGTGCCAGCGGACTAGCGGGGGATACGCAGTATTTT. It is translated as CASGLAGDTQYF. The chain carries TRBV7-3 and TRBJ2-3; 12 nucleotides match TRBD2. This CDR3 spans 12 amino acids. The V gene end was trimmed by 8 bases and the J gene end by 6 bases; junction bases not matched to a gene: 0. The germline V gene has CDR1 SGHTA and CDR2 FQGTGA.

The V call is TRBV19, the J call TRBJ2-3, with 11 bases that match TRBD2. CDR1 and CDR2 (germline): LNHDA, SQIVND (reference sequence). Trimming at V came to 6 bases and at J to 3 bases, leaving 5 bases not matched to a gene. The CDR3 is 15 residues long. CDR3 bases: TGTGCCAGTAGCACTAGCGGGAGTCTTACAGATACGCAGTATTTT. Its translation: CASSTSGSLTDTQYF.

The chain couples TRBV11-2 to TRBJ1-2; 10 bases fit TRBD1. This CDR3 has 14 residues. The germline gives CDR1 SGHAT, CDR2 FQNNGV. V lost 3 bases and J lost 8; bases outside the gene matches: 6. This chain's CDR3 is CASSFGTGVQGYTF. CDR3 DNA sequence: TGTGCCAGCAGCTTCGGGACAGGGGTTCAGGGCTACACCTTC. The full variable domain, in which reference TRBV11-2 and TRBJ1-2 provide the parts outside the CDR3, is EAGVAQSPRYKIIEKRQSVAFWCNPISGHATLYWYQQILGQGPKLLIQFQNNGVVDDSQLPKDRFSAERLKGVDSTLKIQPAKLEDSAVYLCASSFGTGVQGYTFGSGTRLTVV.

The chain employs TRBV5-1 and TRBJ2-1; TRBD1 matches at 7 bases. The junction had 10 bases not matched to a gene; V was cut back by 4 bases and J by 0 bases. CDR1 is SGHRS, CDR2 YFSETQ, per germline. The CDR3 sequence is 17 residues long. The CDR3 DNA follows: TGCGCCAGCAGCCCCAGACAGGGTTTCCCCTCCTACAATGAGCAGTTCTTC. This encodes CASSPRQGFPSYNEQFF.

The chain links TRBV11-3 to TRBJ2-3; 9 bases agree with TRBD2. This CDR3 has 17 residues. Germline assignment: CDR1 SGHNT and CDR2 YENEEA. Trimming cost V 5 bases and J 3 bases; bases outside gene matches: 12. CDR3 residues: CASSPPQLAGLTDTQYF. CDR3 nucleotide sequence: TGTGCCAGCAGCCCACCCCAACTAGCGGGTCTTACAGATACGCAGTATTTT.

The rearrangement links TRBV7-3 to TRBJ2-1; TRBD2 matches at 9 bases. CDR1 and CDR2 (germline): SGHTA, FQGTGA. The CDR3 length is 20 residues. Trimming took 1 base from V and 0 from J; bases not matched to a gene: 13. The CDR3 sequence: CASSLISAAGGPYSYNEQFF. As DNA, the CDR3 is TGTGCCAGCAGCTTAATCTCGGCAGCGGGAGGTCCCTACTCCTACAATGAGCAGTTCTTC. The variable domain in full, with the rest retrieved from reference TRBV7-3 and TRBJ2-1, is GAGVSQTPSNKVTEKGKYVELRCDPISGHTALYWYRQSLGQGPEFLIYFQGTGAADDSGLPNDRFFAVRPEGSVSTLKIQRTERGDSAVYLCASSLISAAGGPYSYNEQFFGPGTRLTVL.

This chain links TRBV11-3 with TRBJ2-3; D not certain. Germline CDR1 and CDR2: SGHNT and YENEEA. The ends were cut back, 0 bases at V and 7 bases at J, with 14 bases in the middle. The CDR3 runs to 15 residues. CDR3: CASSLDLTFVHTQYF. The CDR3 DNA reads TGTGCCAGCAGCTTAGATCTAACGTTCGTACATACGCAGTATTTT.

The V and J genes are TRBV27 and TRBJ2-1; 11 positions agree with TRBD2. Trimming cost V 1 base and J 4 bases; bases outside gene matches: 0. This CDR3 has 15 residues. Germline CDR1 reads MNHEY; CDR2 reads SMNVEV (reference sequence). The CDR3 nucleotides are TGTGCCAGCAGTTTATGGACTAGCGGGTACAATGAGCAGTTCTTC. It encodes CASSLWTSGYNEQFF.

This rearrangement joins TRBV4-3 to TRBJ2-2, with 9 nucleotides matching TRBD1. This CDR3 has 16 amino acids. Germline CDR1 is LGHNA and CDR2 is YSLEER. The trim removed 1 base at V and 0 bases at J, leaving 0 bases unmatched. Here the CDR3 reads CASSQGQGANTGELFF. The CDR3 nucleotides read TGCGCCAGCAGCCAAGGACAGGGGGCGAACACCGGGGAGCTGTTTTTT.

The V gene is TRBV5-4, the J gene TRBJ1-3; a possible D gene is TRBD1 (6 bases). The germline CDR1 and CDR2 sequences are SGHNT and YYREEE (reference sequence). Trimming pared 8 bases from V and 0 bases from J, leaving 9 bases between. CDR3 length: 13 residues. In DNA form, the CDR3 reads TGTGCCAGTCGGGACATCTCTGGAAACACCATATATTTT. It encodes CASRDISGNTIYF.

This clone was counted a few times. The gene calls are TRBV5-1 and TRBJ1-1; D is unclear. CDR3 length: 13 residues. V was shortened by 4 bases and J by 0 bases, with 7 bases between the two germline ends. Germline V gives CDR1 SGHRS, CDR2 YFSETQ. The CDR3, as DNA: TGCGCCAGCAGCCCTACCATGAACACTGAAGCTTTCTTT. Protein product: CASSPTMNTEAFF. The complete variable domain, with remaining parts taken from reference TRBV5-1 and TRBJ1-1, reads KAGVTQTPRYLIKTRGQQVTLSCSPISGHRSVSWYQQTPGQGLQFLFEYFSETQRNKGNFPGRFSGRQFSNSRSEMNVSTLELGDSALYLCASSPTMNTEAFFGQGTRLTVV.

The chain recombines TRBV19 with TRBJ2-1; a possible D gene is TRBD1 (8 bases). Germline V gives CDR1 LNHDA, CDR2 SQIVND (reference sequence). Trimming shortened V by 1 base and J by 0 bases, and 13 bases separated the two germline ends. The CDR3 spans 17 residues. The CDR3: CASSIVQGGFSYNEQFF. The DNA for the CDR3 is TGTGCCAGTAGTATAGTACAGGGGGGGTTCTCCTACAATGAGCAGTTCTTC.

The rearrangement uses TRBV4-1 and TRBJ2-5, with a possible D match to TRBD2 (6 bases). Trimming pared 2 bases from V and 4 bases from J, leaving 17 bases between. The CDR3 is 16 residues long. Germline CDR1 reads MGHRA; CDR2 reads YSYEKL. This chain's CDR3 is CASSQRPPGDGETQYF. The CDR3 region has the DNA TGCGCCAGCAGCCAACGCCCCCCGGGAGACGGAGAGACCCAGTACTTC.

The CDR3 DNA sequence: TGTGCCAGCAGCAGCCGGGACAGGGGCATGGTTAATGAGCAGTTCTTC. This sequence encodes CASSSRDRGMVNEQFF. The J gene is TRBJ2-1, the V gene TRBV7-8; 10 nucleotides line up with TRBD1. The CDR3 loop spans 16 amino acids. Germline CDR1 reads SGHVS; CDR2 reads FQNEAQ. V was pared by 5 bases and J by 7 bases, with 11 bases of the junction left unmatched.

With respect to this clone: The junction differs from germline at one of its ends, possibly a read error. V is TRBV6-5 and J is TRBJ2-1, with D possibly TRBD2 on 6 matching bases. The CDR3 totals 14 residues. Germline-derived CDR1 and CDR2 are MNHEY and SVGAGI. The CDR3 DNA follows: TGTGCCGGCAGTAGACTAGAAGCCTACAATGAGCAGTTCTTC. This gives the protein CAGSRLEAYNEQFF.

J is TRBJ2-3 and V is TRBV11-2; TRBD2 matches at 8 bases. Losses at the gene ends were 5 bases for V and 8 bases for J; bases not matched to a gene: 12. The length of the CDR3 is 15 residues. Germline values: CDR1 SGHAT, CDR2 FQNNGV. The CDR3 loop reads CASSPPASGSPTQYF. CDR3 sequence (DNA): TGTGCCAGCAGCCCCCCCGCAAGCGGGAGTCCTACGCAGTATTTT.

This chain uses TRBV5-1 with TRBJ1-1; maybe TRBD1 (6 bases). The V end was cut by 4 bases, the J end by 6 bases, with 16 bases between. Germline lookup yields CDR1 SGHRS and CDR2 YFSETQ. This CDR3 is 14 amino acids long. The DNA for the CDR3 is TGCGCCAGCAGCCCCAGGGGTGATAACTCTGAAGCTTTCTTT. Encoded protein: CASSPRGDNSEAFF.

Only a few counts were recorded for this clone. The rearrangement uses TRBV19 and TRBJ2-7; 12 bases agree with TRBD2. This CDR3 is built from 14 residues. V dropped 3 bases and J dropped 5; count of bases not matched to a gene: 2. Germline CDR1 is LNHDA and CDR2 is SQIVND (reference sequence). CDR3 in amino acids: CASSILAGGHEQYF. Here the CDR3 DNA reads TGTGCCAGTAGTATCCTAGCGGGAGGGCACGAGCAGTACTTC.

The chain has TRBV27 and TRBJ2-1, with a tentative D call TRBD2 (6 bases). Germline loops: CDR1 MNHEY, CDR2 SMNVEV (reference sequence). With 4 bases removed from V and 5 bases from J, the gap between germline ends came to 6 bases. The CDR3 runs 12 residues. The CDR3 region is CASSWGDNEQFF. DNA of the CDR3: TGTGCCAGCAGTTGGGGGGACAATGAGCAGTTCTTC.

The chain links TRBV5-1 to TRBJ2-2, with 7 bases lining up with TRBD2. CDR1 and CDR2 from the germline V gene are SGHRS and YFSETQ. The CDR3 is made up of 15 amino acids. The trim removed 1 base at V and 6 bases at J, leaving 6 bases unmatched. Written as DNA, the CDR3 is TGCGCCAGCAGCTTGCGGGAGGCCGGAGCCGGGGAGCTGTTTTTT. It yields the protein CASSLREAGAGELFF.